These T cell receptor beta chains were read from a single sample in a study of blood T cell repertoires in COVID-19. Measured with immunoSEQ multiplex PCR; TCRdb has only the in-frame clones, and not every one. The sample contains about 260,000 clones, more than 90% of which appear only once. What was sequenced was peripheral blood. These receptors were obtained from a person between 18 and 30 years old with COVID-19, enrolled during active disease. Each CDR3 is given with its conserved first and last residue. D genes are given only for firm matches. The size of a clone is reported for some rows only, either as once, few or many, or as a class for expanded clones.

CDR3aa: CASSLWAGQLMNTEAFF
j_gene: TRBJ1-1
v_gene: TRBV27
d_gene: NA
abundance: NA

CDR3aa: CASSFLGAGEKLFF
j_gene: TRBJ1-4
v_gene: TRBV7-9
d_gene: NA
abundance: NA

CDR3aa: CASSAIGSPNLKNIQYF
j_gene: TRBJ2-4
v_gene: TRBV11-3
d_gene: NA
abundance: few

CDR3aa: CASGGDRAFGEQYF
j_gene: TRBJ2-7
v_gene: TRBV28
d_gene: NA
abundance: NA

CDR3aa: CASSFIGLAGRPTGETQYF
j_gene: TRBJ2-5
v_gene: TRBV27
d_gene: TRBD2
abundance: NA

CDR3aa: CASRPRGGELFF
j_gene: TRBJ1-4
v_gene: TRBV27
d_gene: NA
abundance: once

CDR3aa: CAISVGSGPQETQYF
j_gene: TRBJ2-5
v_gene: TRBV10-3
d_gene: TRBD2
abundance: NA

CDR3aa: CASRTGFSNQPQHF
j_gene: TRBJ1-5
v_gene: TRBV25-1
d_gene: NA
abundance: NA

CDR3aa: CASSTPRGDEFF
j_gene: TRBJ2-1
v_gene: TRBV9
d_gene: NA
abundance: NA

CDR3aa: CASSSGLAGGPFNEQFF
j_gene: TRBJ2-1
v_gene: TRBV5-1
d_gene: TRBD2
abundance: NA

CDR3aa: CASSYSPSGGGHEQYF
j_gene: TRBJ2-7
v_gene: TRBV6-5
d_gene: TRBD2
abundance: NA

CDR3aa: CASSRLAGPYNEQFF
j_gene: TRBJ2-1
v_gene: TRBV4-3
d_gene: TRBD2
abundance: NA

CDR3aa: CASSPKSGRGATYEQYF
j_gene: TRBJ2-7
v_gene: TRBV4-1
d_gene: TRBD2
abundance: NA

CDR3aa: CASSSLGVRNTEAFF
j_gene: TRBJ1-1
v_gene: TRBV28
d_gene: NA
abundance: NA

CDR3aa: CAWSFAGGSPLHF
j_gene: TRBJ1-6
v_gene: TRBV30
d_gene: NA
abundance: NA

CDR3aa: CASSHYTGDYGYTF
j_gene: TRBJ1-2
v_gene: TRBV4-3
d_gene: NA
abundance: NA

CDR3aa: CASRRTSGTSSEQFF
j_gene: TRBJ2-1
v_gene: TRBV5-4
d_gene: TRBD2
abundance: NA

CDR3aa: CAIGTGAGNTIYF
j_gene: TRBJ1-3
v_gene: TRBV10-3
d_gene: TRBD1
abundance: NA

CDR3aa: CATSDLRGSPLHF
j_gene: TRBJ1-6
v_gene: TRBV24-1
d_gene: NA
abundance: once

CDR3aa: CASSSFPGDTQYF
j_gene: TRBJ2-3
v_gene: TRBV7-2
d_gene: NA
abundance: NA

CDR3aa: CASSESGRTGELFF
j_gene: TRBJ2-2
v_gene: TRBV6-1
d_gene: NA
abundance: NA

CDR3aa: CASSYSAVLLNEQFF
j_gene: TRBJ2-1
v_gene: TRBV6-2/TRBV6-3
d_gene: NA
abundance: NA

CDR3aa: CASSQTWSDSPYNEQFF
j_gene: TRBJ2-1
v_gene: TRBV4-3
d_gene: NA
abundance: NA

CDR3aa: CASRSGGTGAPQHF
j_gene: TRBJ1-5
v_gene: TRBV28
d_gene: TRBD1
abundance: few

CDR3aa: CASSPDRGGTGANVLTF
j_gene: TRBJ2-6
v_gene: TRBV5-1
d_gene: TRBD1
abundance: NA

CDR3aa: CASRSAPGTPDTQYF
j_gene: TRBJ2-3
v_gene: TRBV28
d_gene: NA
abundance: NA

CDR3aa: CASSPPGLGNYGYTF
j_gene: TRBJ1-2
v_gene: TRBV5-1
d_gene: NA
abundance: NA

CDR3aa: CASSLGRTNTGELFF
j_gene: TRBJ2-2
v_gene: TRBV7-3
d_gene: NA
abundance: NA

CDR3aa: CASSLGSGGYEQYF
j_gene: TRBJ2-7
v_gene: TRBV5-4
d_gene: TRBD2
abundance: once

CDR3aa: CASSEQGAAGYTF
j_gene: TRBJ1-2
v_gene: TRBV6-1
d_gene: TRBD1
abundance: NA

CDR3aa: CASSYSGSYGYTF
j_gene: TRBJ1-2
v_gene: TRBV6-5
d_gene: NA
abundance: once

CDR3aa: CASSLDSNSPLHF
j_gene: TRBJ1-6
v_gene: TRBV11-3
d_gene: NA
abundance: NA

CDR3aa: CARRPDSGETQYF
j_gene: TRBJ2-5
v_gene: TRBV2
d_gene: NA
abundance: NA

CDR3aa: CASSLGGVQETQYF
j_gene: TRBJ2-5
v_gene: TRBV5-1
d_gene: NA
abundance: NA

CDR3aa: CASSLVTVSYNSPLHF
j_gene: TRBJ1-6
v_gene: TRBV5-5
d_gene: NA
abundance: NA

CDR3aa: CASMYRENTEAFF
j_gene: TRBJ1-1
v_gene: TRBV5-1
d_gene: NA
abundance: NA

CDR3aa: CASSLSTGSHLF
j_gene: TRBJ2-1
v_gene: TRBV5-6
d_gene: NA
abundance: NA